This TCR beta chain was captured by sequencing in a study of identical twins. This clonotype was counted a few times. TCRdb redid the calling of the 5' RACE reads with MiXCR, one entry per CDR3 protein. The table shows approximately 680,000 distinct CDR3 sequences, with about 7.6% occurring only once. This same sample was also part of a study on yellow fever vaccine responses in identical twins.

The sequenced material came from PBMCs. The clonotype originates from a woman aged 18-29 years in good health.

CDR3 amino acids: CASSKVGRLVQETQYF. Here the CDR3 DNA reads TGTGCCAGCAGCAAAGTTGGTCGACTCGTTCAAGAGACCCAGTACTTC. The chain uses TRBV21-1 and TRBJ2-5. TRBV21-1 is recorded as a pseudogene. This CDR3 has 16 residues.